A selection of T cell receptor beta chains follows, all from one sample in a study of shared clonotypes between healthy human individuals. Using immunoSEQ multiplex PCR, the repertoire was profiled, and TCRdb retains in-frame clones only, with some absent. Of some 2,000,000 clones detected, 85% to 95% appear once; the ten largest clones hold roughly 0.13%. Specimen: naive CD4+ T cells sorted from blood. All receptors derive from a man aged 18-30 years in good health. Both conserved end residues are part of each CDR3. The D gene is left open where the match is weak. Part of the rows lack a size; the others show once, few, many or a class for expanded clones.

clone size | J gene | V gene | D gene | CDR3 protein | CDR3 DNA
- | TRBJ2-7 | TRBV5-6 | TRBD1 | CASSLGTGTYEQYF | TGTGCCAGCAGCCTGGGGACAGGGACCTACGAGCAGTACTTC
- | TRBJ1-6 | TRBV14 | - | CASSQDHPGSNSPLHF | TGTGCCAGCAGCCAAGATCATCCGGGAAGTAATTCACCCCTCCACTTT
- | TRBJ2-1 | TRBV15 | - | CATSRMKAVGDEQFF | TGTGCCACCAGCAGAATGAAGGCGGTTGGCGATGAGCAGTTCTTC
once | TRBJ2-1 | TRBV28 | - | CASTRNNEQFF | TGTGCCAGTACGAGGAACAATGAGCAGTTCTTC
- | TRBJ2-1 | TRBV6-1 | TRBD2 | CASSKVAGGFEQFF | TGTGCCAGCAGTAAGGTAGCGGGGGGCTTTGAGCAGTTCTTC
- | TRBJ2-5 | TRBV29-1 | - | CSGVPPTGQETQYF | TGCAGCGGGGTACCCCCAACAGGGCAAGAGACCCAGTACTTC
- | TRBJ2-1 | TRBV7-9 | - | CASSLALRKTVDEQFF | TGTGCCAGCAGCTTAGCGCTCAGGAAGACGGTCGATGAGCAGTTCTTC
- | TRBJ1-4 | TRBV5-1 | - | CASSRAATNEKLFF | TGCGCCAGCAGTCGTGCAGCAACTAATGAAAAACTGTTTTTT
- | TRBJ1-4 | TRBV18 | TRBD1 | CASSPGGQGREKLFF | TGTGCCAGCTCACCAGGAGGACAGGGACGGGAAAAACTGTTTTTT
- | TRBJ2-3 | TRBV4-1 | - | CASSQDPPTTDTQYF | TGCGCCAGCAGCCAAGACCCCCCAACCACAGATACGCAGTATTTT
- | TRBJ2-5 | TRBV30 | - | CAWSAAPGSKTQYF | TGTGCCTGGAGTGCGGCCCCGGGGTCAAAGACCCAGTACTTC
- | TRBJ1-2 | TRBV20-1 | TRBD1 | CSARGGGYTF | TGCAGTGCCAGGGGGGGAGGCTACACCTTC
- | TRBJ2-7 | TRBV6-5 | TRBD2 | CASSRWTSGAYEQYF | TGTGCCAGCAGCCGATGGACTAGCGGGGCCTACGAGCAGTACTTC
once | TRBJ2-7 | TRBV20-1 | - | CSAGQDEQYF | TGCAGTGCTGGGCAGGACGAGCAGTACTTC
- | TRBJ1-1 | TRBV7-9 | - | CASSLEGQGEAFF | TGTGCCAGCAGCTTAGAGGGGCAGGGGGAAGCTTTCTTT
few | TRBJ1-2 | TRBV2 | - | CASSVGVEGYTF | TGTGCCAGCAGTGTCGGGGTAGAAGGCTACACCTTC
- | TRBJ2-5 | TRBV2 | TRBD1 | CASSEETGGQETQYF | TGTGCCAGCAGTGAAGAGACAGGGGGCCAAGAGACCCAGTACTTC
- | TRBJ1-4 | TRBV9 | - | CASSPREGVTTNEKLFF | TGTGCCAGCAGCCCCAGGGAGGGGGTAACAACTAATGAAAAACTGTTTTTT
once | TRBJ1-5 | TRBV7-6 | - | CASSLGQQGLNQPQHF | TGTGCCAGCAGCTTAGGCCAGCAGGGGCTAAATCAGCCCCAGCATTTT
- | TRBJ2-5 | TRBV7-3 | TRBD1 | CASSRGQGETQYF | TGTGCCAGCAGCAGGGGGCAAGGAGAGACCCAGTACTTC
- | TRBJ2-1 | TRBV4-1 | - | CASSQNRITYNEQFF | TGCGCCAGCAGCCAAAATCGGATTACCTACAATGAGCAGTTCTTC
- | TRBJ2-2 | TRBV18 | - | CASSDGVQILTGELFF | TGTGCCAGCTCAGACGGGGTTCAGATACTCACCGGGGAGCTGTTTTTT
- | TRBJ1-4 | TRBV21-1 | - | CASSKSHRPNEKLFF | TGTGCCAGCAGCAAAAGTCATAGGCCTAATGAAAAACTGTTTTTT
- | TRBJ2-7 | TRBV5-1 | TRBD2 | CARTYGTSGRKVYEQYF | TGCGCCAGGACCTATGGGACTAGCGGGAGGAAGGTGTACGAGCAGTACTTC
- | TRBJ1-2 | TRBV6-5 | - | CASSRDPKGYTF | TGTGCCAGCAGCCGGGATCCGAAGGGCTACACCTTC
- | TRBJ2-1 | TRBV10-3 | TRBD2 | CAISDLAGQYNEQFF | TGTGCCATCAGTGATCTAGCGGGACAATACAATGAGCAGTTCTTC
- | TRBJ1-2 | TRBV18 | TRBD1 | CASSPLEGTGYGYTF | TGTGCCAGCTCACCACTCGAAGGGACAGGCTATGGCTACACCTTC
once | TRBJ2-3 | TRBV7-9 | - | CASSRLAPAYTDTQYF | TGTGCCAGCAGCCGGCTAGCGCCGGCGTACACAGATACGCAGTATTTT
- | TRBJ2-2 | TRBV27 | TRBD1 | CASNRDSTGELFF | TGTGCCAGCAACCGGGACAGCACCGGGGAGCTGTTTTTT
- | TRBJ2-7 | TRBV18 | TRBD1 | CASSPSTGAYEQYF | TGTGCCAGCTCACCATCTACAGGGGCCTACGAGCAGTACTTC
- | TRBJ2-1 | TRBV30 | - | CAWSPPGLRNEQFF | TGTGCCTGGAGCCCGCCGGGATTGCGGAATGAGCAGTTCTTC
- | TRBJ2-1 | TRBV4-1 | - | CASSLVGEQFF | TGCGCCAGCAGCCTGGTCGGGGAGCAGTTCTTC
- | TRBJ2-5 | TRBV19 | - | CASSEGVRETQYF | TGTGCCAGTAGTGAAGGGGTTCGGGAGACCCAGTACTTC
- | TRBJ2-1 | TRBV7-8 | - | CASSLNGYNEQFF | TGTGCCAGCAGCTTAAACGGATACAATGAGCAGTTCTTC
- | TRBJ1-1 | TRBV7-9 | TRBD1 | CASSLGRVGTGSGETEAFF | TGTGCCAGCAGCTTAGGAAGGGTCGGGACAGGTAGTGGCGAAACTGAAGCTTTCTTT
- | TRBJ2-7 | TRBV7-9 | - | CASSLAREAFEQYF | TGTGCCAGCAGCTTAGCCAGGGAGGCCTTCGAGCAGTACTTC
- | TRBJ2-1 | TRBV7-2 | - | CASSLGAGSRRNEQFF | TGTGCCAGCAGCTTAGGGGCAGGGTCGAGGAGGAATGAGCAGTTCTTC
- | TRBJ2-3 | TRBV7-9 | - | CASSPSGSTDTQYF | TGTGCCAGCAGCCCAAGCGGGAGCACAGATACGCAGTATTTT
- | TRBJ1-4 | TRBV28 | - | CASSSSDRLYNEKLFF | TGTGCCAGCAGCTCCTCTGACCGGTTATATAATGAAAAACTGTTTTTT
- | TRBJ2-5 | TRBV5-1 | - | CASRKGDGAPAQYF | TGCGCCAGCCGAAAAGGGGACGGTGCCCCGGCCCAGTACTTC
once | TRBJ2-1 | TRBV10-1 | TRBD2 | CASSDYLAGGQGNEQFF | TGCGCCAGCAGTGATTACCTAGCGGGAGGTCAAGGTAATGAGCAGTTCTTC
few | TRBJ2-3 | TRBV7-9 | TRBD2 | CASSPIGTSGQGDTQYF | TGTGCCAGCAGCCCGATCGGGACTAGCGGACAAGGAGATACGCAGTATTTT
- | TRBJ1-6 | TRBV4-1 | TRBD1 | CASTGQGENSPLHF | TGCGCCAGCACGGGACAGGGAGAGAATTCACCCCTCCACTTT
- | TRBJ1-6 | TRBV6-6 | TRBD1 | CASRPDRAVDSPLHF | TGTGCCAGCCGTCCCGACAGGGCCGTCGATTCACCCCTCCACTTT
- | TRBJ2-5 | TRBV5-1 | - | CASSFGGAQETQYF | TGCGCCAGCAGCTTCGGGGGAGCCCAAGAGACCCAGTACTTC
- | TRBJ2-7 | TRBV6-6 | TRBD2 | CASGSGPKDSYEQYF | TGTGCCAGCGGTAGCGGGCCCAAGGACTCCTACGAGCAGTACTTC
- | TRBJ1-5 | TRBV28 | TRBD1 | CASSLSISAGGNQPQHF | TGTGCCAGCAGTTTAAGTATATCGGCAGGGGGTAATCAGCCCCAGCATTTT
- | TRBJ2-1 | TRBV7-3 | - | CASSFTTGAKQFF | TGTGCCAGCAGCTTCACTACGGGGGCTAAGCAGTTCTTC
- | TRBJ1-1 | TRBV10-3 | - | CAISELGLTEAFF | TGTGCCATCAGTGAGTTGGGGTTAACTGAAGCTTTCTTT
- | TRBJ1-4 | TRBV2 | - | CASSDRVANEKLFF | TGTGCCAGCAGTGACAGGGTCGCTAATGAAAAACTGTTTTTT
- | TRBJ1-2 | TRBV27 | - | CASSFADNNYGYTF | TGTGCCAGCAGTTTTGCGGACAATAACTATGGCTACACCTTC
- | TRBJ2-1 | TRBV11-2 | - | CASSFARDEQFF | TGTGCCAGCAGCTTCGCGCGCGATGAGCAGTTCTTC
- | TRBJ2-1 | TRBV7-2 | - | CASSLLFLYEQFF | TGTGCCAGCAGCTTACTCTTCCTCTATGAGCAGTTCTTC